This TCR beta chain is drawn from a study of blood T cell repertoires in COVID-19. This CDR3 comprises 14 residues. The germline V gene encodes CDR1 SGHKS and CDR2 YYEKEE (reference sequence). The V and J ends lost 6 bases and 7 bases respectively, with 16 bases between them. The repertoire was sequenced with immunoSEQ multiplex PCR; TCRdb's copy has only in-frame clones and lacks some. The top ten clones hold around 1.5% of a sample with around 50,000 clones, around 90% of them seen once. The chain couples TRBV5-5 to TRBJ2-2; D not resolved. Material for sequencing was peripheral blood. This clonotype was obtained from a man aged 55 to 70 with acute or convalescent COVID-19. CDR3 coding DNA: TGTGCCAGCACCCAAATGATTGCAGGCGGGGAGCTGTTTTTT. Residues: CASTQMIAGGELFF.